The 14 T cell receptor beta chains below were found in one sample sequenced in a study of Tregs in tolerant kidney transplant recipients. Here immunoSEQ multiplex PCR was the method, and the copy in TCRdb shows in-frame clones only, minus some. The table counts 50,000 to 65,000 clones; 0.8% to 1% lies in the top ten. Sequenced here: CD4+ T cells from blood, sampled before the transplant. These receptors originate from a human donor who received a combined kidney and bone marrow transplant.

CDR3 loop: CASSWGQNTEAFF. The DNA read from the CDR3 is TGTGCCAGCAGCTGGGGACAGAACACTGAA. V is TRBV7-9 and J is TRBJ1-1; D possibly corresponds to TRBD1 (6 bases). The DNA ends 3 residues before the CDR3 does, and the rest of the CDR3 is filled in from the germline J gene. Germline loops: CDR1 SEHNR, CDR2 FQNEAQ (reference sequence). The V end lost 4 bases, the J end lost 1 base, and 7 bases lay between the germline ends. The CDR3 runs to 13 residues.

A note on this clone: Its ends do not fully match the called genes, so a read error is possible. The sequenced fragment ends 3 residues before the CDR3 boundary, so the rest is inferred from the germline J gene. J is TRBJ2-3 and V is TRBV6-4; 14 positions match TRBD2. The CDR3 consists of 17 residues. Germline CDR1 and CDR2: MRHNA and SNTAGT. The CDR3 sequence is CASTDGLAGGETDTQYF. The covered CDR3 bases are TGTGCCAGCACTGACGGACTAGCGGGAGGCGAGACAGATACG.

Points on this clone: Read data end 3 residues before the CDR3 end; the end is taken from the germline J gene. The rearrangement joins TRBV7-9 to TRBJ2-3, with 7 bases identical to TRBD1. The CDR3 covers 15 residues. Germline trimming cut 8 bases from V and 0 bases from J; bases unmatched to any gene: 8. CDR1 is SEHNR, CDR2 FQNEAQ, per germline (reference sequence). The sequenced part of the CDR3 DNA is TGTGCCAGCGGACTTAGGGGGCAAAGCACAGATACG. Amino acids: CASGLRGQSTDT. The full CDR3 sequence reads CASGLRGQSTDTQYF.

Notes on this clone: The read ends 3 residues early relative to the CDR3; the germline J gene fills the gap. This chain uses TRBV7-2 with TRBJ1-2, with a weak D call TRBD1 (5 bases). This CDR3 is 12 amino acids long. CDR1 and CDR2 from the germline V gene are SGHTA and FQGNSA. Trimming left V 6 bases short and J 7 bases short, with 12 bases between. The CDR3 bases that were read are TGTGCCAGCAGGGCAGGGAAGGTTGGC. This encodes CASRAGKVG. The whole CDR3 protein is CASRAGKVGYTF.

Points on this clone: The CDR3 end lies 3 residues beyond the end of the read and is filled in from the germline J gene. The chain is built from TRBV5-8 and TRBJ2-3; D unclear. Deletions cut 3 bases from V and 2 bases from J, with 4 bases between. Germline CDR1 and CDR2: SGHTS and YDEGEE. The CDR3 has 12 amino acids. Incomplete CDR3 DNA: TGTGCCAGCAGCTCCTTCACAGATACG. This translates into CASSSFTDT. The full CDR3 protein reads CASSSFTDTQYF.

Regarding this clone: The read stops 3 residues short of the end of the CDR3; the missing end is completed from the germline J gene. The same CDR3 arises from other DNA sequences in this sample as well. This sequence joins TRBV6-2 or TRBV6-3 and TRBJ2-7; D might be TRBD1 (5 bases). The CDR3 contains 12 residues. Trimming took 6 bases from V and 1 from J, leaving 7 bases between them. In germline, CDR1 is MNHEY, CDR2 SVGEGT. The sequenced part of the CDR3 DNA is TGTGCCAGCAGCCAGGGATCCTACGAG. Translating gives CASSQGSYE. The whole CDR3 reads CASSQGSYEQYF.

As to this clone: The read comes to an end 3 residues before the CDR3 does, leaving the germline J gene to fill in the end. V and J are TRBV19 and TRBJ2-7; D unresolved. Trimming took 2 bases from V and 5 from J, leaving 4 bases between them. The CDR3 totals 11 residues. The germline gives CDR1 LNHDA, CDR2 SQIVND (reference sequence). The CDR3 bases that were read are TGTGCCAGTAGTATACGGGACGAG. It yields the protein CASSIRDE. Given in full, the CDR3 is CASSIRDEQYF.

As concerns this clone: Sequencing ends 3 residues short of the CDR3 end; the germline J gene provides the rest. The rearrangement joins TRBV6-1 to TRBJ1-1, with D possibly TRBD1 on 6 matching bases. Germline V CDR1 and CDR2: MNHNS, SASEGT. V was clipped by 1 base and J by 4 bases, with 16 bases between them. CDR3 length: 16 residues. CDR3 DNA (partial): TGTGCCAGCAGTGAAGGGGGGGGGCGCGTGAGCACTGAA. Its protein product is CASSEGGGRVSTE. In full, the CDR3 reads CASSEGGGRVSTEAFF.

About this clone itself: Read data end 3 residues before the CDR3 end; the end is taken from the germline J gene. The chain recombines TRBV19 with TRBJ2-2; D might be TRBD2 (5 bases). The CDR3 loop spans 13 amino acids. Germline V gene data show CDR1 as LNHDA and CDR2 as SQIVND (reference sequence). V gave up 7 bases and J gave up 6 bases, with 12 bases separating them. The CDR3 loop reads CASTHVRAGELFF. The covered CDR3 bases are TGTGCCAGTACACACGTGAGGGCCGGGGAG.

Concerning this clone: The CDR3 end falls 3 residues outside the read, so it is completed with the germline J gene. The chain joins TRBV7-2 to TRBJ2-4; D ambiguous. Germline CDR1 is SGHTA and CDR2 is FQGNSA. V shed 5 bases and J shed 8 bases, with 13 bases lying between them. This CDR3 comprises 13 residues. The CDR3 sequence is CASSRGLEDIQYF. The sequenced CDR3 bases are TGTGCCAGCAGCCGCGGCCTAGAGGACATT.

Concerning this clone itself: The sequence runs out 3 residues before the end of the CDR3; the remainder is reconstructed from the germline J gene. The rearrangement links TRBV29-1 to TRBJ2-7; perhaps TRBD1 as D (6 bases). Trimming left V 2 bases short and J 5 bases short, with 13 bases between. This CDR3 is 13 amino acids long. From germline, CDR1 is SQVTM and CDR2 ANQGSEA. The DNA read from the CDR3 is TGCAGCGTTGAAAGGGGTGCAGGGGACGAG. Translated: CSVERGAGDE. The entire CDR3 is CSVERGAGDEQYF.

To note about this clone: The CDR3 is cut off 3 residues early in the read; its end comes from the germline J gene. The V and J genes are TRBV20-1 and TRBJ2-3; 8 positions match TRBD2. Germline CDR1 DFQATT, CDR2 SNEGSKA (reference sequence). This CDR3 is built from 12 residues. V gave up 6 bases and J gave up 4 bases; unmatched junction bases: 3. The CDR3: CSARRGADTQYF. The sequenced CDR3 bases are TGCAGTGCCCGGCGGGGGGCAGATACG.

To note about this clone: The read comes to an end 3 residues before the CDR3 does, leaving the germline J gene to fill in the end. The V and J genes are TRBV5-1 and TRBJ2-3; 8 bases are a match to TRBD2. The length of the CDR3 is 15 residues. With 0 bases clipped from V and 4 bases from J, the junction kept 4 bases outside the gene matches. CDR1 and CDR2 from the germline V gene are SGHRS and YFSETQ. Incomplete CDR3 DNA: TGCGCCAGCAGCTTGGAGCGGGGGCTTGCAGATACG. Its translation: CASSLERGLADT. The CDR3 as a whole reads CASSLERGLADTQYF. The whole variable domain, remainder taken from reference TRBV5-1 and TRBJ2-3, is KAGVTQTPRYLIKTRGQQVTLSCSPISGHRSVSWYQQTPGQGLQFLFEYFSETQRNKGNFPGRFSGRQFSNSRSEMNVSTLELGDSALYLCASSLERGLADTQYFGPGTRLTVL.

Note on this clone: The CDR3 end lies 3 residues beyond the end of the read and is filled in from the germline J gene. The rearrangement links TRBV7-2 to TRBJ1-4, with 7 bases that match TRBD1. Trimming at V came to 5 bases and at J to 6 bases, leaving 6 bases not matched to a gene. Germline V gives CDR1 SGHTA, CDR2 FQGNSA. The CDR3 is 14 amino acids. CDR3: CASSEGQWDEKLFF. CDR3 DNA (partial): TGTGCCAGCAGCGAGGGACAGTGGGATGAAAAA.